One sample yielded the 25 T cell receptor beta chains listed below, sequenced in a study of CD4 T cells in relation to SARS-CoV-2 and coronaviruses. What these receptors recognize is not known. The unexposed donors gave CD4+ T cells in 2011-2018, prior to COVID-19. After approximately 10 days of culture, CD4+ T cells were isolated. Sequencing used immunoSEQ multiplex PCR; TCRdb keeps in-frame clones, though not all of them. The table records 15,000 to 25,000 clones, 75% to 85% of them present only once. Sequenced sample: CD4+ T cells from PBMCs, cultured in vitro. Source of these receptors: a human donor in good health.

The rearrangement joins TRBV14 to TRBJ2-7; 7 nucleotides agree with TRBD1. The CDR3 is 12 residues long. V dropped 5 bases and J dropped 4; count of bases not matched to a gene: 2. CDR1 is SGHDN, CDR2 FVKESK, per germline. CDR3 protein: CASSGQEYEQYF. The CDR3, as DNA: TGTGCCAGCAGCGGACAGGAGTACGAGCAGTACTTC.

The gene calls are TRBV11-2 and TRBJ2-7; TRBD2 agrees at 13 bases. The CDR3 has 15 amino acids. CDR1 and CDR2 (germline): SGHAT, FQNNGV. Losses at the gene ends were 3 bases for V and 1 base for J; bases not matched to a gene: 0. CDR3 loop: CASSLGLAGSYEQYF. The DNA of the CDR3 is TGTGCCAGCAGCTTGGGACTAGCGGGATCCTACGAGCAGTACTTC.

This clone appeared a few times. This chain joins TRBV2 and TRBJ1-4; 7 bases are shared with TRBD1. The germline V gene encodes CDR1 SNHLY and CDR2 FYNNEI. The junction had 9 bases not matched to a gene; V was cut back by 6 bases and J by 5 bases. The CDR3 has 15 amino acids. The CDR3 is CASSTNRGGNEKLFF. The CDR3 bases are TGTGCCAGCAGCACCAACAGGGGAGGGAATGAAAAACTGTTTTTT.

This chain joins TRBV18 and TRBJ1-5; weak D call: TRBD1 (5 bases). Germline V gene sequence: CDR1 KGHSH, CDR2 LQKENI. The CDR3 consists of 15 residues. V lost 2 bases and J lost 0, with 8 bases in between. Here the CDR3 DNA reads TGTGCCAGCTCACCAACCAGGGATAGCAATCAGCCCCAGCATTTT. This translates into CASSPTRDSNQPQHF. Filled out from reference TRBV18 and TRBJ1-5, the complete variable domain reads NAGVMQNPRHLVRRRGQEARLRCSPMKGHSHVYWYRQLPEEGLKFMVYLQKENIIDESGMPKERFSAEFPKEGPSILRIQQVVRGDSAAYFCASSPTRDSNQPQHFGDGTRLSIL.

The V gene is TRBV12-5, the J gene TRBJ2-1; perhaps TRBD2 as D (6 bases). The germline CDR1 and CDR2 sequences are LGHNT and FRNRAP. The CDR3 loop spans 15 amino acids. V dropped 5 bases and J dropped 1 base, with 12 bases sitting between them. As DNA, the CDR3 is TGTGCTAGTGGTCTGGGTGGGACTTCCTACAATGAGCAGTTCTTC. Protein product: CASGLGGTSYNEQFF.

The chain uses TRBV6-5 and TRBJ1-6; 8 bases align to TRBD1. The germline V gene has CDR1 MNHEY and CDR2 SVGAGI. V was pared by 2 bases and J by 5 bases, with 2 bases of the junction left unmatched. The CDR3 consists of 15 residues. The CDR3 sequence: CASSYDRGNNSPLHF. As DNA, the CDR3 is TGTGCCAGCAGTTACGACAGGGGCAATAATTCACCCCTCCACTTT.

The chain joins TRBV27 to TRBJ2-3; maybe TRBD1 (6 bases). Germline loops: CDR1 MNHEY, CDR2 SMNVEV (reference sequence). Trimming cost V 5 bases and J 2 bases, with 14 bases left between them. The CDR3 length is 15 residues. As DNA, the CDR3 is TGTGCCAGCAGTCCCGGACAGACTCTCACAGATACGCAGTATTTT. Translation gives CASSPGQTLTDTQYF.

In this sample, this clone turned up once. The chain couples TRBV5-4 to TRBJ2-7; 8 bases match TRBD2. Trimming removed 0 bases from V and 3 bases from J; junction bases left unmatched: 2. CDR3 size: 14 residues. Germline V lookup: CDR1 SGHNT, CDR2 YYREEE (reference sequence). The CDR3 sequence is CASSLGGTSYEQYF. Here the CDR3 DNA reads TGTGCCAGCAGCTTGGGGGGGACTAGCTACGAGCAGTACTTC. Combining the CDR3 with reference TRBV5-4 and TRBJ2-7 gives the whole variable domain ETGVTQSPTHLIKTRGQQVTLRCSSQSGHNTVSWYQQALGQGPQFIFQYYREEENGRGNFPPRFSGLQFPNYSSELNVNALELDDSALYLCASSLGGTSYEQYFGPGTRLTVT.

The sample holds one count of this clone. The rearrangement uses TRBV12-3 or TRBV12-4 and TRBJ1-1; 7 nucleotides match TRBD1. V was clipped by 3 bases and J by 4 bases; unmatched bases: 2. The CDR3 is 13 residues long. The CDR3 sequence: CASSFSGGTEAFF. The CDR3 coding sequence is TGTGCCAGCAGTTTCTCAGGGGGCACTGAAGCTTTCTTT.

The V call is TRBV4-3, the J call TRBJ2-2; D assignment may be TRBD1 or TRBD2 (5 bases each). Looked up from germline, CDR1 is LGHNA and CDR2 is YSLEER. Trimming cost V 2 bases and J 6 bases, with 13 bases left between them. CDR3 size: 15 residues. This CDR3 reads CASSQPGTASGELFF. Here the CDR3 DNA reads TGCGCCAGCAGCCAACCCGGGACCGCATCCGGGGAGCTGTTTTTT.

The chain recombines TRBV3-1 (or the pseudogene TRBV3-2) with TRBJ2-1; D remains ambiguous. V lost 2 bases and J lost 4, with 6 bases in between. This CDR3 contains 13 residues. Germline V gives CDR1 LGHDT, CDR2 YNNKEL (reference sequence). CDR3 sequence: CASSQLGYNEQFF. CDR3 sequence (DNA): TGTGCCAGCAGCCAACTCGGATACAATGAGCAGTTCTTC.

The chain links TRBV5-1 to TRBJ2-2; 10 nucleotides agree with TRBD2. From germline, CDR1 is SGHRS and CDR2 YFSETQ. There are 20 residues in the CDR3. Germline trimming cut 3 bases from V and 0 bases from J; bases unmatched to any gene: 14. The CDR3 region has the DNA TGCGCCAGCAGCTCGCGAGGCCCTAGCGGGAGATATGCGAACACCGGGGAGCTGTTTTTT. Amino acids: CASSSRGPSGRYANTGELFF.

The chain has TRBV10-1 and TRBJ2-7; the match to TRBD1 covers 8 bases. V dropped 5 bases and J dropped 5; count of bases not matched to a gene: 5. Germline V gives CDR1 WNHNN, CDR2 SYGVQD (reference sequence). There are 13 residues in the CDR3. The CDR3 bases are TGCGCCAGCAGTCCTTGGACAGGGAACGAGCAGTACTTC. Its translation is CASSPWTGNEQYF.

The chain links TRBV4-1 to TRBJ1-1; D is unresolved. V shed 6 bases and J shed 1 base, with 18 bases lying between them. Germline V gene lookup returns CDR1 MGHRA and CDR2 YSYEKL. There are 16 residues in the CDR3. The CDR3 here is CASRNQVVRANTEAFF. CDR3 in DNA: TGCGCCAGCAGAAACCAAGTAGTGCGGGCGAACACTGAAGCTTTCTTT.

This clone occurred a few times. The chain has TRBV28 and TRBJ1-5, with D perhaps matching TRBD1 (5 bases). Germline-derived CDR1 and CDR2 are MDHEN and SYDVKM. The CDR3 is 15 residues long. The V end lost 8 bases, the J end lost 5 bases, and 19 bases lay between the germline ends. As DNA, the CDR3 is TGTGCCAGCGCCCCGGGAAGGGGTTCGCATCAGCCCCAGCATTTT. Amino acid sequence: CASAPGRGSHQPQHF.

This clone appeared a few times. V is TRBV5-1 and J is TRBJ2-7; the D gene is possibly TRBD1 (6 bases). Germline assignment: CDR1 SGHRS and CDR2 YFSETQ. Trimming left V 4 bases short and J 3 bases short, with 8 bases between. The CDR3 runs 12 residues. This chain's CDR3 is CASSEQGYEQYF. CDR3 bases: TGCGCCAGCAGCGAACAGGGCTACGAGCAGTACTTC.

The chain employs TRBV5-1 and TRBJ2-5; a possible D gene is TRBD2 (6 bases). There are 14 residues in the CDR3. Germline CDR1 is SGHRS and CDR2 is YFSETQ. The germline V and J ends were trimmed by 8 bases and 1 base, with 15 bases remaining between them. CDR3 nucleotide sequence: TGCGCCAGTAAACCAGCGGGTTTCCAAGAGACCCAGTACTTC. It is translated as CASKPAGFQETQYF.

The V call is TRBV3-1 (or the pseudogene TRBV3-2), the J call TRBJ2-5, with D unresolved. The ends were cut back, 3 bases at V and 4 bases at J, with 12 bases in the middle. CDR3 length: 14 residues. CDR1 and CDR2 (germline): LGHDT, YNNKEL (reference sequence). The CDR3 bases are TGTGCCAGCAGCCACCTGTCCATACCAGAGACCCAGTACTTC. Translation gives CASSHLSIPETQYF.

The CDR3 nucleotides read TGTGCCAGCAGCACGACAGGGAGCTTCGCCTACGAGCAGTACTTC. Protein sequence: CASSTTGSFAYEQYF. The chain uses TRBV5-5 and TRBJ2-7; 7 bases match TRBD1. There are 15 residues in the CDR3. Losses at the gene ends were 4 bases for V and 2 bases for J; bases not matched to a gene: 9. The germline CDR1 and CDR2 sequences are SGHKS and YYEKEE (reference sequence).

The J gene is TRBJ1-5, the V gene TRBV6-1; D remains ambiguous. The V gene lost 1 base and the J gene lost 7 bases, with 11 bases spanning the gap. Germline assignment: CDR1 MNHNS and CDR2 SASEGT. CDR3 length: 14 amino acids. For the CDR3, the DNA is TGTGCCAGCAGTGAAGGCCCGCGGTGGCAGCCCCAGCATTTT. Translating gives CASSEGPRWQPQHF.

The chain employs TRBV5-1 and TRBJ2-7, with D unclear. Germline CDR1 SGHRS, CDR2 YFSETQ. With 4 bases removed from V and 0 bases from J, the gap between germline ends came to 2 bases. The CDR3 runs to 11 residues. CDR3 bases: TGCGCCAGCAGCGACTCCTACGAGCAGTACTTC. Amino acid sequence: CASSDSYEQYF.

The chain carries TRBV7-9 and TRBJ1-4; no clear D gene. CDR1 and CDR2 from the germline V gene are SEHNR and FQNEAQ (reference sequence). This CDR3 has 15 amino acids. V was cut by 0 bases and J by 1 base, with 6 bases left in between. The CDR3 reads CASSLAGLTNEKLFF. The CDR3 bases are TGTGCCAGCAGCTTAGCAGGCCTAACTAATGAAAAACTGTTTTTT.

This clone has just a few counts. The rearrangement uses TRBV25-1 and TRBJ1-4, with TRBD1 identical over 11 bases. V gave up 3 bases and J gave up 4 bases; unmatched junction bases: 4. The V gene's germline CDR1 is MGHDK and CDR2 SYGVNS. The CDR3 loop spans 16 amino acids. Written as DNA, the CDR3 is TGTGCCAGCAGTGACGGACAGGGGGCGAATAATGAAAAACTGTTTTTT. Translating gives CASSDGQGANNEKLFF.

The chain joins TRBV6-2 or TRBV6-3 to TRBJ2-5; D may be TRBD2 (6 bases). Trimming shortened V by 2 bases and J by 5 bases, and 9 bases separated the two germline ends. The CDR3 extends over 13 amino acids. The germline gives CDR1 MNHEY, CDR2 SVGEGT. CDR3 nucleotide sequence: TGTGCCAGCAGTTACGCGGGGTGGGAGACCCAGTACTTC. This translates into CASSYAGWETQYF.

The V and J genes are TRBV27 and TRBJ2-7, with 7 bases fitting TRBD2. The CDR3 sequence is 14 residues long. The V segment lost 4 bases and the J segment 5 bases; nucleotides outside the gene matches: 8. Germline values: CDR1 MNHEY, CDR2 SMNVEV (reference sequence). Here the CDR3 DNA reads TGTGCCAGCAGTTATCGGGGGGTTTATAACGAGCAGTACTTC. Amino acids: CASSYRGVYNEQYF.